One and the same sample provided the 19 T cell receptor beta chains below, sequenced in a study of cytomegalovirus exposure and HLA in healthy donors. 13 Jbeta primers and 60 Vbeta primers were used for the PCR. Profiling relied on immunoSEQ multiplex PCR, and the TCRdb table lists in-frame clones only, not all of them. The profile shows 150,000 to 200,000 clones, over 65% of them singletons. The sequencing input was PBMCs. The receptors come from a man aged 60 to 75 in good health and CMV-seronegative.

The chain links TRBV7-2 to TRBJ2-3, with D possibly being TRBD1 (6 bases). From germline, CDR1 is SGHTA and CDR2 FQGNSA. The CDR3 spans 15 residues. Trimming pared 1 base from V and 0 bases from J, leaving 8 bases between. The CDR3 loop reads CASSLVQGSTDTQYF. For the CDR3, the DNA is TGTGCCAGCAGCTTAGTCCAGGGGAGCACAGATACGCAGTATTTT.

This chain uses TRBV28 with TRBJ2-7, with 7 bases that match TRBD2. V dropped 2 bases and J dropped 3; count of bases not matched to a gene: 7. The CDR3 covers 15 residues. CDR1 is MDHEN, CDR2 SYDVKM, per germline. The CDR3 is CASSLTSGTVYEQYF. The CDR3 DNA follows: TGTGCCAGCAGTTTAACCAGCGGGACGGTCTACGAGCAGTACTTC.

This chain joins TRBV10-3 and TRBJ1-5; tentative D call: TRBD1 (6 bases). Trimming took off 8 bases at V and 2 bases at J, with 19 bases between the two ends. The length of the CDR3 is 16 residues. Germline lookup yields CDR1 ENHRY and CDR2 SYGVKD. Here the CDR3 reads CAIAASSGDGNQPQHF. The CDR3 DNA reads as TGTGCCATCGCCGCTAGCTCAGGGGATGGCAATCAGCCCCAGCATTTT.

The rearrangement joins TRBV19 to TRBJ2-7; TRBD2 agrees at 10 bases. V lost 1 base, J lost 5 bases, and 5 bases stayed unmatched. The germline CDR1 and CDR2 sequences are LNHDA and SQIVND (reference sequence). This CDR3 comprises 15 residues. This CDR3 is CASSIGSGRRDEQYF. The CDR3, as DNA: TGTGCCAGTAGTATAGGTAGCGGGAGGCGCGACGAGCAGTACTTC. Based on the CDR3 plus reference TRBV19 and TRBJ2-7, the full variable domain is DGGITQSPKYLFRKEGQNVTLSCEQNLNHDAMYWYRQDPGQGLRLIYYSQIVNDFQKGDIAEGYSVSREKKESFPLTVTSAQKNPTAFYLCASSIGSGRRDEQYFGPGTRLTVT.

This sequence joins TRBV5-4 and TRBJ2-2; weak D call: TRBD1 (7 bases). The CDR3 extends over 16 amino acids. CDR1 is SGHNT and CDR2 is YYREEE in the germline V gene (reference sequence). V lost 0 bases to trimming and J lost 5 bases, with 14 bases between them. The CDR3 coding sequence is TGTGCCAGCAGCTTGGGGCAGGGGGGTTTTACCGGGGAGCTGTTTTTT. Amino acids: CASSLGQGGFTGELFF.

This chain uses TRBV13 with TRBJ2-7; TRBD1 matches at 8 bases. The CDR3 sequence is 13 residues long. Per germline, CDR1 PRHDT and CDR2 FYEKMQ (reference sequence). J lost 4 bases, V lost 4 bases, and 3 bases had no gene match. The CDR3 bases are TGTGCCAGCAGCTCAGGGGGCCCGTACGAGCAGTACTTC. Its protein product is CASSSGGPYEQYF.

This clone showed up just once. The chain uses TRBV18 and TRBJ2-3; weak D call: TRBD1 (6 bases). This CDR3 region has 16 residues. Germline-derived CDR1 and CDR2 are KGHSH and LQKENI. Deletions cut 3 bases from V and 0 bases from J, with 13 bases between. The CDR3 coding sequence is TGTGCCAGCTCACCGTTGGACAGTTCTAGCACAGATACGCAGTATTTT. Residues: CASSPLDSSSTDTQYF.

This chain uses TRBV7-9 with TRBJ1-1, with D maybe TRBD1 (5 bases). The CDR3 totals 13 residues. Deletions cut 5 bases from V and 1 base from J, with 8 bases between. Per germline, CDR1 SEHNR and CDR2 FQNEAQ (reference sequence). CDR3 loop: CASSMGGNTEAFF. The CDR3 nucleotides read TGTGCCAGCAGCATGGGGGGGAACACTGAAGCTTTCTTT.

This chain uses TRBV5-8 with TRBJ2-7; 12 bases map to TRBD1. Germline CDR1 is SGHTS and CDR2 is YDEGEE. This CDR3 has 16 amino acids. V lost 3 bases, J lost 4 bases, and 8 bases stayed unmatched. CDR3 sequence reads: CASSSGQGAIRYEQYF. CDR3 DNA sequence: TGTGCCAGCAGCTCGGGACAGGGGGCCATCAGGTACGAGCAGTACTTC.

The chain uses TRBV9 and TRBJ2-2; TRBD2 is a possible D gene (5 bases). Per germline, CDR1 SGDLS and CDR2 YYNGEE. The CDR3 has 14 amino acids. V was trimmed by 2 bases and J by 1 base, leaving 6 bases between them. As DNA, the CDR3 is TGTGCCAGCAGCGTTGGAGGGAACACCGGGGAGCTGTTTTTT. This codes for CASSVGGNTGELFF.

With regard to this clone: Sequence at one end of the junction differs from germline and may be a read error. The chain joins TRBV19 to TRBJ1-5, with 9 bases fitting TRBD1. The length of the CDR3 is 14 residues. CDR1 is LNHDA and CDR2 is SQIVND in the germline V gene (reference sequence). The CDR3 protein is CASTSGQGLQPQNF. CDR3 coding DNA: TGTGCCAGTACCTCGGGACAGGGTCTTCAGCCCCAGAATTTT. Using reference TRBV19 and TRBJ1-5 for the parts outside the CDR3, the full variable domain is DGGITQSPKYLFRKEGQNVTLSCEQNLNHDAMYWYRQDPGQGLRLIYYSQIVNDFQKGDIAEGYSVSREKKESFPLTVTSAQKNPTAFYLCASTSGQGLQPQNFGDGTRLSIL.

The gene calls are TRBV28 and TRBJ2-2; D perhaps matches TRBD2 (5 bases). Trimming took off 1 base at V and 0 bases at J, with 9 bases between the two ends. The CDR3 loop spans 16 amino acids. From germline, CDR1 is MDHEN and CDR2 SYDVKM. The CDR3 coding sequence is TGTGCCAGCAGTTTATTTTCCGGGACGAACACCGGGGAGCTGTTTTTT. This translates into CASSLFSGTNTGELFF. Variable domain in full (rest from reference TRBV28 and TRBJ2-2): DVKVTQSSRYLVKRTGEKVFLECVQDMDHENMFWYRQDPGLGLRLIYFSYDVKMKEKGDIPEGYSVSREKKERFSLILESASTNQTSMYLCASSLFSGTNTGELFFGEGSRLTVL.

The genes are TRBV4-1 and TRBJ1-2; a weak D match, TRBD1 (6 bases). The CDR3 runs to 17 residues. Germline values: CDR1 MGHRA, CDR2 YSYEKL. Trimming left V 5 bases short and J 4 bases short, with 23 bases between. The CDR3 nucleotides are TGCGCCAGCAGCGAGAGTAAGGGCACAGGGCGAATCTATGGCTACACCTTC. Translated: CASSESKGTGRIYGYTF.

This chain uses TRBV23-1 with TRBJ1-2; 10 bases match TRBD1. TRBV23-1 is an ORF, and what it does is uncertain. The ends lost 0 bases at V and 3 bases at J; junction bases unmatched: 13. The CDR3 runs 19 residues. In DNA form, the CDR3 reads TGCGCCAGCAGTCAATCGGCTTTTATAGGGACAGGGGCAGACTATGGCTACACCTTC. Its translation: CASSQSAFIGTGADYGYTF.

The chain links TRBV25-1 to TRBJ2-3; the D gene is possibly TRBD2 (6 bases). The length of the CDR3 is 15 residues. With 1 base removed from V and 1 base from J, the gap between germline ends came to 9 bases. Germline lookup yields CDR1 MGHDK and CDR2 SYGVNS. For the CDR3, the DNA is TGTGCCAGCAGTGAATGGGCTAGCGGCACAGATACGCAGTATTTT. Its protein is CASSEWASGTDTQYF. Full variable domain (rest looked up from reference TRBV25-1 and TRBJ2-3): EADIYQTPRYLVIGTGKKITLECSQTMGHDKMYWYQQDPGMELHLIHYSYGVNSTEKGDLSSESTVSRIRTEHFPLTLESARPSHTSQYLCASSEWASGTDTQYFGPGTRLTVL.

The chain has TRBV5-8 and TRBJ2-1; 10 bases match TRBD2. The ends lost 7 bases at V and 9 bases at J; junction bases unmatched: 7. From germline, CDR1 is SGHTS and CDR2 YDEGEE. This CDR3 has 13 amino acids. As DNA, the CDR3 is TGTGCCAGCCCGCCTAGCGGGGGTTCTGAGCAGTTCTTC. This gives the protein CASPPSGGSEQFF.

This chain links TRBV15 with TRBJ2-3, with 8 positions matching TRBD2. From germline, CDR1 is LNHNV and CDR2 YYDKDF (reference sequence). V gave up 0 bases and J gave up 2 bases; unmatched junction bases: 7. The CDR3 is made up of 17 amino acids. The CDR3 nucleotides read TGTGCCACCAGCAGAGAGGCGGCGGGGGGCCCCACAGATACGCAGTATTTT. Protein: CATSREAAGGPTDTQYF.

The CDR3 region is CASSKNRAPPGYTF. CDR3 sequence (DNA): TGTGCCAGCAGTAAAAACAGGGCCCCCCCTGGCTACACCTTC. The chain is built from TRBV6-5 and TRBJ1-2; a possible D gene is TRBD1 (6 bases). The V end was cut by 5 bases, the J end by 7 bases, with 17 bases between. From germline, CDR1 is MNHEY and CDR2 SVGAGI. The CDR3 sequence is 14 residues long.

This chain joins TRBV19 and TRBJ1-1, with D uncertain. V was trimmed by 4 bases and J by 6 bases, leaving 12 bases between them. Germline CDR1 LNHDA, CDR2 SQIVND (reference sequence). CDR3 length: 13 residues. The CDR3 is CASSRTRLSEAFF. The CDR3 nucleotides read TGTGCCAGTAGTAGGACTAGGCTCTCTGAAGCTTTCTTT.